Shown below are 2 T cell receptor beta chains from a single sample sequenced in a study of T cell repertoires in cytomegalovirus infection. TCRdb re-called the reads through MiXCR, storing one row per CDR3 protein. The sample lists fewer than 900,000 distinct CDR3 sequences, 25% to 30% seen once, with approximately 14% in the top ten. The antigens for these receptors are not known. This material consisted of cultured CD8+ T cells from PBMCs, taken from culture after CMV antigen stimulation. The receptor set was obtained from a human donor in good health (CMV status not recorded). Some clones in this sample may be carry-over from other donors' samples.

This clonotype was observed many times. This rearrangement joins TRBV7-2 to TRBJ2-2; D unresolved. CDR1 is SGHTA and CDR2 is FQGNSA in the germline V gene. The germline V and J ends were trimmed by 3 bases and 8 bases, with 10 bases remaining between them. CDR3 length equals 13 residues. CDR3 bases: TGTGCCAGCAGCTTGATCTCGCCGGGGGAGCTGTTTTTT. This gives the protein CASSLISPGELFF.

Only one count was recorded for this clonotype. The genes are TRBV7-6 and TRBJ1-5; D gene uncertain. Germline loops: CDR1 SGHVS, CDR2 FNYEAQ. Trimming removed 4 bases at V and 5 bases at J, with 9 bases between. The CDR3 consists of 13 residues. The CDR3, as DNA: TGTGCCAGCAGCTCCCTATCGGATCAGCCCCAGCATTTT. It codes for CASSSLSDQPQHF.